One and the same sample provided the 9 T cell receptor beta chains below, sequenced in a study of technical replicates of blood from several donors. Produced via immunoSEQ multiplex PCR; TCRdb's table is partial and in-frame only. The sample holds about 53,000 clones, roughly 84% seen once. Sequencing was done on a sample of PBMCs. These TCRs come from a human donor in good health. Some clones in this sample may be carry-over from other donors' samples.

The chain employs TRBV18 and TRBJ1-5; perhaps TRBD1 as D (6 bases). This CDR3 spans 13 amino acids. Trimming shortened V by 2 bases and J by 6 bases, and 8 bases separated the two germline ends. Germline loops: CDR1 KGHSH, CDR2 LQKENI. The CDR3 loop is CASSPTGSQPQHF. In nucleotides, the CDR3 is TGTGCCAGCTCACCAACAGGGTCTCAGCCCCAGCATTTT.

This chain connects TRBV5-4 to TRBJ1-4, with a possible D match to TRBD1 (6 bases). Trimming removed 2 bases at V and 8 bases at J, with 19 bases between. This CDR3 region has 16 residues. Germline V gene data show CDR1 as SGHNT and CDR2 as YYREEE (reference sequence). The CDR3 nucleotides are TGTGCCAGCAGCTTACAACTACAGGGAAGGAGGGAAAAACTGTTTTTT. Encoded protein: CASSLQLQGRREKLFF.

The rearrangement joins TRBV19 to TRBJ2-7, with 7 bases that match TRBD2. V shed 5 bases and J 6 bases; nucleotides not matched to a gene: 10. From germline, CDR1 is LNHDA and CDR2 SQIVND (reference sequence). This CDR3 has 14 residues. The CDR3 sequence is CASSGSGRIGEQYF. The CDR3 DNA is TGTGCCAGTAGTGGTTCCGGGAGGATTGGCGAGCAGTACTTC.

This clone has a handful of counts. The CDR3 is CASSQPRGNTGELFF. The CDR3 DNA follows: TGTGCCAGCAGCCAACCCAGGGGGAACACCGGGGAGCTGTTTTTT. V is TRBV7-9 and J is TRBJ2-2; D might be TRBD1 (6 bases). Germline CDR1 is SEHNR and CDR2 is FQNEAQ (reference sequence). The CDR3 has 15 amino acids. Trimming stripped 5 bases from V and 1 base from J, with 11 bases between.

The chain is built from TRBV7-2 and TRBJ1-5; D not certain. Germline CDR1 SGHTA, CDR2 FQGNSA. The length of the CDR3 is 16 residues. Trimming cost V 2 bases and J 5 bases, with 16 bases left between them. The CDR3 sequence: CASSLFSVGGYQPQHF. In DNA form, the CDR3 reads TGTGCCAGCAGCTTATTTTCTGTAGGAGGTTATCAGCCCCAGCATTTT.

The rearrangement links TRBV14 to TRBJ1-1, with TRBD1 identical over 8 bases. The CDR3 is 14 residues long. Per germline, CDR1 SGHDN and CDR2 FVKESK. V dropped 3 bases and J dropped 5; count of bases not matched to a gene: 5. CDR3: CASSQRQGWTEAFF. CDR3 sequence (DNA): TGTGCCAGCAGCCAGAGACAGGGGTGGACTGAAGCTTTCTTT.

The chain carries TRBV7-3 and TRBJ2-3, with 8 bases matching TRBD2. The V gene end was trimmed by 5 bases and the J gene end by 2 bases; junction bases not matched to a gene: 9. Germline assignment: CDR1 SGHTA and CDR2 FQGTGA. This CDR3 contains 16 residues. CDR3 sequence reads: CASSIRVAGNTDTQYF. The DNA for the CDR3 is TGTGCCAGCAGCATCCGAGTAGCGGGAAACACAGATACGCAGTATTTT.

The CDR3 region is CASSVRGAPYEQYF. In DNA, the CDR3 is TGTGCCAGCAGCGTCAGAGGAGCCCCCTACGAGCAGTACTTC. The gene calls are TRBV9 and TRBJ2-7; D unresolved. Looked up from germline, CDR1 is SGDLS and CDR2 is YYNGEE. Between the trimmed V and J ends, which lost 2 bases and 2 bases, there was a span of 11 bases. The CDR3 sequence is 14 residues long.

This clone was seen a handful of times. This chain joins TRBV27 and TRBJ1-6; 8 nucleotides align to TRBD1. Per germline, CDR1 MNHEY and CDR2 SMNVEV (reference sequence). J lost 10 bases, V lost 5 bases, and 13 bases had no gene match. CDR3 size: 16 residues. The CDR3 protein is CASSELAGQGFSPLHF. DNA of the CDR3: TGTGCCAGCAGTGAATTGGCCGGACAGGGATTCTCACCCCTCCACTTT.